This TCR beta chain is from a study of shared clonotypes between healthy human individuals. Study findings and constraints: Memory subsets had estimated richness that was generally smaller than that of naive subsets.

With regard to this clone: Its antigen is unknown.

The authors loaded roughly 200 ng DNA, 25,000 to 30,000 T cell genomes, into sorted-subset replicate PCRs. Using immunoSEQ multiplex PCR, the repertoire was profiled, and TCRdb retains in-frame clones only, with some absent. The sample lists some 1,400,000 clones, 95% to 97% occurring once. The CDR3 has 15 amino acids. Germline CDR1 is LNHNV and CDR2 is YYDKDF (reference sequence). With 0 bases removed from V and 2 bases from J, the gap between germline ends came to 11 bases. The gene calls are TRBV15 and TRBJ2-7; D call uncertain. The sequenced sample was naive CD4+ T cells sorted from blood. Subset defined: CD45RA+ positively selected. The sequence derives from a young man in good health. In DNA form, the CDR3 reads TGTGCCACCAGCAGAGATTCGGCCCGGGCCTACGAGCAGTACTTC. Translating gives CATSRDSARAYEQYF.